The following is a T cell receptor beta chain sequence with its context. Its antigen is not identified. One end of the junction varies from germline; a read error may be responsible. Other nucleotide sequences from this sample produce the same CDR3. This record comes from a study of graft-versus-host responses after intestinal transplantation. Across the study: Each transplant was multivisceral, liver-intestinal, or isolated intestinal. Every one of the recipients received anti-thymocyte globulin induction and afterwards took tacrolimus and steroids for about 3 years. Findings of the study overall: Detected in recipient marrow were GvH clones, some of which were first observed in ileum or blood. Early HvG declines after transplant were associated with peak circulating GvH clone levels.

Sequencing was performed with immunoSEQ multiplex PCR; in TCRdb, only in-frame clones are kept and a portion is missing. The sample includes 13,000 or so clones, around four fifths of them seen just once. This CDR3 has 12 residues. The germline V gene encodes CDR1 LNHDA and CDR2 SQIVND (reference sequence). The sequenced sample was PBMCs, obtained after intestinal transplantation. The sequence came from a human patient who received an intestinal transplant, so some T cells may come from the graft donor. V gene TRBV19 combines with J gene TRBJ2-7; D uncertain. The CDR3, as DNA: TGTGCCAGTAGTGATGGGAACTACGAGCAGTACTTT. It encodes CASSDGNYEQYF.